The 12 T cell receptor beta chains presented below share a single source sample, sequenced in a study of Graves' ophthalmopathy and Graves' hyperthyroidism (dated by TCRdb to 2017 to 2018). For sequencing, an Illumina HiSeq 2000 was employed. For repertoire sequencing, TCR beta CDR3 regions were amplified from RNA transcripts. The first round was an RT-PCR using HTBI primers with the Qiagen OneStep RT-PCR kit, and this first round was followed by a second-round multiplex PCR, then size selection and purification. The raw public reads went through TCRdb reprocessing: fastp at Q25, MiXCR clone calling, in-frame beta chains kept. Each entry is one CDR3 protein sequence, shown with its most common DNA and genes. The sample has roughly 700,000 distinct CDR3 sequences on record, approximately 40% of them singletons. The ten largest make up less than 55% of the sample. Material for sequencing was peripheral blood. The receptors were gathered from an adult man with Graves' ophthalmopathy.

This clonotype was recorded a few times. The V and J genes are TRBV10-2 and TRBJ1-1, with TRBD1 matching 7 bases. V lost 6 bases to trimming and J lost 4 bases; unmatched junction nucleotides: 11. Germline V gene sequence: CDR1 WSHSY, CDR2 SAAADI. The CDR3 loop spans 15 amino acids. CDR3: CASSGSHRGLTEAFF. The CDR3 DNA reads as TGCGCCAGCAGCGGATCCCACAGGGGTCTCACTGAAGCTTTCTTT.

In its sample, this clonotype was seen many times. The rearrangement joins TRBV29-1 to TRBJ1-5, with D possibly matching TRBD1 (6 bases). In germline, CDR1 is SQVTM, CDR2 ANQGSEA. With 7 bases removed from V and 4 bases from J, the gap between germline ends came to 14 bases. The CDR3 spans 13 residues. In nucleotides, the CDR3 is TGCAGCGGGGGGCAGGGATTAAATCAGCCCCAGCATTTT. Residues: CSGGQGLNQPQHF.

The chain recombines TRBV12-3 or TRBV12-4 with TRBJ2-7; D possibly matches TRBD1 or TRBD2 (5 bases each). The CDR3 extends over 17 amino acids. Deletions cut 4 bases from V and 0 bases from J, with 19 bases between. CDR3 amino acids: CASSYSPGTTRSYEQYF. Written as DNA, the CDR3 is TGTGCCAGCAGTTACTCACCCGGGACGACCCGCTCCTACGAGCAGTACTTC.

This clonotype was recorded once. This is likely a read error, given that the CDR3 carries no conserved phenylalanine or tryptophan at its end. It is unclear where the CDR3 begins or ends on the DNA, so no DNA is shown, and the CDR3 is as TCRdb lists it. The chain carries TRBV12-3 or TRBV12-4 and TRBJ1-1; the listed D gene, TRBD1, was not tested against the DNA. The CDR3 length equals 13 residues, ends included. The CDR3 sequence: CASSIHGTDMLLV.

The chain couples TRBV5-1 to TRBJ2-5; D unclear. Germline values: CDR1 SGHRS, CDR2 YFSETQ. This CDR3 has 14 amino acids. Trimming removed 1 base from V and 0 bases from J, with 7 bases in between. The CDR3 loop is CASSLRADQETQYF. The CDR3, as DNA: TGCGCCAGCAGCTTGAGGGCAGACCAAGAGACCCAGTACTTC. The full variable domain, completed using reference TRBV5-1 and TRBJ2-5, is KAGVTQTPRYLIKTRGQQVTLSCSPISGHRSVSWYQQTPGQGLQFLFEYFSETQRNKGNFPGRFSGRQFSNSRSEMNVSTLELGDSALYLCASSLRADQETQYFGPGTRLLVL.

The chain uses TRBV7-3 and TRBJ2-7; 7 bases are a match to TRBD1. Per the germline V gene, CDR1 is SGHTA and CDR2 is FQGTGA. The V gene end was trimmed by 1 base and the J gene end by 3 bases; junction bases not matched to a gene: 6. The CDR3 totals 15 residues. CDR3 in amino acids: CASSLSQGEIYEQYF. The CDR3 DNA reads as TGTGCCAGCAGCTTAAGCCAGGGGGAAATCTACGAGCAGTACTTC.

V usage is TRBV12-3 or TRBV12-4 and J usage is TRBJ2-5; D remains unclear. Trimming stripped 3 bases from V and 4 bases from J, with 12 bases between. CDR3 size: 14 residues. The CDR3 bases are TGTGCCAGCAGTTTGCGGATTGAAGGAGAGACCCAGTACTTC. This translates into CASSLRIEGETQYF.

In its sample, this clonotype was seen many times. This chain connects TRBV9 to TRBJ1-5; D may be TRBD1 (6 bases). Germline V gene lookup returns CDR1 SGDLS and CDR2 YYNGEE. This CDR3 has 14 amino acids. The V gene lost 0 bases and the J gene lost 6 bases, with 10 bases spanning the gap. The CDR3 sequence: CASSVAGVGQPQHF. The CDR3 region has the DNA TGTGCCAGCAGCGTAGCAGGGGTTGGTCAGCCCCAGCATTTT.

Ten or more counts support this clonotype. The gene calls are TRBV11-1 and TRBJ2-5; no clear D. The germline CDR1 and CDR2 sequences are SGHAT and FQDESV (reference sequence). CDR3 length: 11 residues. The V and J ends lost 9 bases and 5 bases respectively, with 10 bases between them. Here the CDR3 reads CASGSLETQYF. CDR3 nucleotide sequence: TGTGCCAGTGGTTCGTTGGAGACCCAGTACTTC.

The chain recombines TRBV29-1 with TRBJ2-3, with D unclear. CDR3 size: 16 residues. CDR1 and CDR2 from the germline V gene are SQVTM and ANQGSEA. Trimming removed 0 bases at V and 2 bases at J, with 15 bases between. The CDR3 sequence is CSVEDWPPADTDTQYF. DNA for the CDR3: TGCAGCGTTGAAGACTGGCCTCCTGCGGACACAGATACGCAGTATTTT.

This clonotype was found once. This chain uses TRBV14 with TRBJ2-7; TRBD1 agrees at 11 bases. The CDR3 has 15 residues. The ends lost 4 bases at V and 3 bases at J; junction bases unmatched: 5. Germline CDR1 is SGHDN and CDR2 is FVKESK. The DNA for the CDR3 is TGTGCCAGCAGCCCCGGGACAGGGGGTGACTACGAGCAGTACTTC. Protein: CASSPGTGGDYEQYF.

This clonotype was observed many times. The chain has TRBV11-2 and TRBJ2-7; the D gene is possibly TRBD1 (6 bases). Germline assignment: CDR1 SGHAT and CDR2 FQNNGV. V gave up 2 bases and J gave up 6 bases, with 8 bases separating them. This CDR3 has 12 residues. CDR3 region: CASSLTGSEQYF. DNA of the CDR3: TGTGCCAGCAGCTTAACAGGGAGCGAGCAGTACTTC.